Presented here are 30 T cell receptor beta chains from one specimen sequenced in a study of Tregs in tolerant kidney transplant recipients (dated by TCRdb to between 2017 and 2020). Libraries were built with the immunoSEQ multiplex PCR assay. Held by TCRdb, this immuneACCESS table contains in-frame sequences only and omits some clones. Under half of the omission traces to an unresolved V gene where checked; the cause of the rest is unknown. The sample yields 80,000 or so clones; roughly 90% were counted once. More than 1.5% of the sample rests with the top ten. Related donors were used in the transplants with nonmyeloablative bone marrow transplantation, and mixed chimerism was transient in the human trials. Sequenced here: CD4+ T cells from blood (PBMCs), sampled 24 months after the transplant. Source of these receptors: a human patient who received a combined kidney and bone marrow transplant. Once a transplant has taken place, some T cells may be donor derived.

The chain carries TRBV4-3 and TRBJ2-5; D might be TRBD2 (6 bases). Trimming left V 1 base short and J 5 bases short, with 17 bases between. Germline CDR1 LGHNA, CDR2 YSLEER. The CDR3 covers 16 residues. The DNA for the CDR3 is TGCGCCAGCAGCCAAGTCTTTGGGGGTCGGGGGGAGACCCAGTACTTC. Protein product: CASSQVFGGRGETQYF.

The chain combines TRBV7-6 with TRBJ2-3, with D possibly TRBD2 on 5 matching bases. Per germline, CDR1 SGHVS and CDR2 FNYEAQ. Trimming shortened V by 3 bases and J by 1 base, and 11 bases separated the two germline ends. This CDR3 comprises 15 residues. Here the CDR3 reads CASSLRRSGTDTQYF. For the CDR3, the DNA is TGTGCCAGCAGCTTGCGGAGGAGCGGCACAGATACGCAGTATTTT. Together with reference TRBV7-6 and TRBJ2-3, the CDR3 gives the full variable domain: GAGVSQSPRYKVTKRGQDVALRCDPISGHVSLYWYRQALGQGPEFLTYFNYEAQQDKSGLPNDRFSAERPEGSISTLTIQRTEQRDSAMYRCASSLRRSGTDTQYFGPGTRLTVL.

This chain joins TRBV30 and TRBJ2-3; TRBD2 agrees at 14 bases. The CDR3 covers 16 residues. The J segment lost 4 bases and the V segment lost 5 bases, leaving 8 bases of the junction unmatched. Germline V gives CDR1 GTSNPN, CDR2 SVGIG (reference sequence). CDR3 amino acids: CAWGLAGGRPPDTQYF. DNA for the CDR3: TGTGCCTGGGGACTAGCGGGAGGCAGGCCCCCAGATACGCAGTATTTT.

V is TRBV6-1 and J is TRBJ2-5, with 14 nucleotides matching TRBD2. CDR3 length equals 19 residues. The germline gives CDR1 MNHNS, CDR2 SASEGT. The V and J ends lost 1 base and 3 bases, in that order; junction bases with no gene match: 10. The CDR3 loop is CASSEGPPGLAGAKETQYF. The CDR3 bases are TGTGCCAGCAGTGAAGGTCCGCCGGGACTAGCGGGGGCCAAAGAGACCCAGTACTTC.

The rearrangement links TRBV5-1 to TRBJ2-3; the match to TRBD2 covers 7 bases. In germline, CDR1 is SGHRS, CDR2 YFSETQ. The J segment lost 1 base and the V segment lost 0 bases, leaving 8 bases of the junction unmatched. The CDR3 loop spans 17 amino acids. The CDR3 region is CASSLELRGVGTDTQYF. DNA for the CDR3: TGCGCCAGCAGCTTGGAATTACGGGGGGTCGGCACAGATACGCAGTATTTT.

For the CDR3, the DNA is TGCGCCAGCAGCTTAGGGACAGTGTCGACCTACGAGCAGTACTTC. This codes for CASSLGTVSTYEQYF. The chain employs TRBV5-1 and TRBJ2-7, with 7 bases that match TRBD1. From germline, CDR1 is SGHRS and CDR2 YFSETQ. The CDR3 extends over 15 amino acids. J gave up 2 bases and V 2 bases, and 7 bases lay outside the gene matches.

The chain has TRBV2 and TRBJ1-5; TRBD1 matches 9 bases. The junction had 4 bases not matched to a gene; V was cut back by 9 bases and J by 1 base. Germline CDR1 reads SNHLY; CDR2 reads FYNNEI. The CDR3 extends over 14 amino acids. CDR3 sequence: CARSGTGSNQPQHF. For the CDR3, the DNA is TGTGCCAGAAGCGGGACAGGGAGCAATCAGCCCCAGCATTTT.

V and J are TRBV19 and TRBJ2-7; 7 bases are a match to TRBD1. V dropped 5 bases and J dropped 3; count of bases not matched to a gene: 10. This CDR3 contains 15 residues. In germline, CDR1 is LNHDA, CDR2 SQIVND (reference sequence). The CDR3: CASSHRQGVRYEQYF. The CDR3 coding sequence is TGTGCCAGTAGTCATCGACAGGGTGTTCGCTACGAGCAGTACTTC. The whole variable domain, filled in from reference TRBV19 and TRBJ2-7, reads DGGITQSPKYLFRKEGQNVTLSCEQNLNHDAMYWYRQDPGQGLRLIYYSQIVNDFQKGDIAEGYSVSREKKESFPLTVTSAQKNPTAFYLCASSHRQGVRYEQYFGPGTRLTVT.

CDR3 bases: TGTGCCAGCACAGCGGGGGGACTTTTAGATACGCAGTATTTT. Translating gives CASTAGGLLDTQYF. The chain is built from TRBV7-2 and TRBJ2-3, with 9 positions matching TRBD2. The CDR3 extends over 14 amino acids. Trimming at V came to 7 bases and at J to 5 bases, leaving 7 bases not matched to a gene. Germline loops: CDR1 SGHTA, CDR2 FQGNSA.

For this clone: Its ends do not fully match the called genes, so a read error is possible. The same CDR3 also results from other DNA sequences found in this sample. The chain is built from TRBV10-3 and TRBJ2-5; maybe TRBD1 (6 bases). This CDR3 is 17 amino acids long. In germline, CDR1 is ENHRY, CDR2 SYGVKD. CDR3 sequence: CAISDPGDISFQGTQYF. CDR3 coding DNA: TGTGCCATCAGTGACCCCGGGGACATAAGCTTCCAAGGGACCCAGTACTTC.

The chain uses TRBV25-1 and TRBJ1-2, with 9 nucleotides matching TRBD1. V was pared by 6 bases and J by 4 bases, with 6 bases of the junction left unmatched. The CDR3 has 14 amino acids. Germline assignment: CDR1 MGHDK and CDR2 SYGVNS. This chain's CDR3 is CASRGTGRIYGYTF. The CDR3 nucleotides read TGTGCCAGCAGGGGGACAGGGAGAATCTATGGCTACACCTTC.

The V and J genes are TRBV5-4 and TRBJ2-3, with 8 bases aligning to TRBD2. After removal of 0 bases from V and 7 bases from J, the junction contained 7 bases not matched to a gene. Per the germline V gene, CDR1 is SGHNT and CDR2 is YYREEE (reference sequence). The CDR3 consists of 15 residues. CDR3 DNA sequence: TGTGCCAGCAGCTTGGGACGGGGGGGCACGAATACGCAGTATTTT. It codes for CASSLGRGGTNTQYF.

This clone was seen more than once but under ten times. This chain connects TRBV7-2 to TRBJ1-4; D is perhaps TRBD1 (5 bases). Trimming shortened V by 1 base and J by 11 bases, and 14 bases separated the two germline ends. Germline-derived CDR1 and CDR2 are SGHTA and FQGNSA. The CDR3 has 14 amino acids. The CDR3 region is CASSLERGGGKLFF. The CDR3 region has the DNA TGTGCCAGCAGCTTAGAAAGGGGAGGTGGGAAACTGTTTTTT.

The V gene is TRBV7-6, the J gene TRBJ2-2; TRBD1 is a possible D gene (6 bases). The CDR3 loop spans 17 amino acids. The V end was cut by 3 bases, the J end by 0 bases, with 14 bases between. Germline V CDR1 and CDR2: SGHVS, FNYEAQ. The CDR3 is CASSLPLGGSNTGELFF. CDR3 sequence (DNA): TGTGCCAGCAGCTTGCCCCTTGGGGGCTCGAACACCGGGGAGCTGTTTTTT.

The V gene is TRBV11-3, the J gene TRBJ2-6; maybe TRBD2 (6 bases). CDR1 and CDR2 (germline): SGHNT, YENEEA. The CDR3 has 16 amino acids. V lost 6 bases and J lost 1, with 13 bases in between. DNA of the CDR3: TGTGCCAGCAGGTCCGGGGGACCTTCTGGGGCCAACGTCCTGACTTTC. Its translation is CASRSGGPSGANVLTF.

The chain carries TRBV6-6 and TRBJ1-2, with a weak D call TRBD1 (6 bases). Germline-derived CDR1 and CDR2 are MNHNY and SVGAGI (reference sequence). With 2 bases removed from V and 4 bases from J, the gap between germline ends came to 11 bases. The CDR3 spans 14 residues. This chain's CDR3 is CASSYQRDTYGYTF. The CDR3 DNA follows: TGTGCCAGCAGTTACCAGCGGGACACCTATGGCTACACCTTC.

The rearrangement uses TRBV6-1 and TRBJ2-7, with D perhaps TRBD1 (6 bases). This CDR3 contains 17 residues. V was shortened by 3 bases and J by 7 bases, with 25 bases between the two germline ends. Germline CDR1 reads MNHNS; CDR2 reads SASEGT. CDR3 coding DNA: TGTGCCAGCAGTGAGGACAGAGATATGATCCCGACGGGGGAGCAGTACTTC. Protein sequence: CASSEDRDMIPTGEQYF.

This sequence joins TRBV29-1 and TRBJ1-1; tentative D call: TRBD1 (6 bases). V was clipped by 6 bases and J by 2 bases, with 13 bases between them. The CDR3 totals 13 residues. Germline loops: CDR1 SQVTM, CDR2 ANQGSEA. The CDR3 region has the DNA TGCAGCGTGTGGGGGCGCGGAAACACTGAAGCTTTCTTT. This sequence encodes CSVWGRGNTEAFF.

The chain combines TRBV4-1 with TRBJ2-1; 11 nucleotides align to TRBD2. Germline V CDR1 and CDR2: MGHRA, YSYEKL. The CDR3 is 20 residues long. The V segment lost 1 base and the J segment 0 bases; nucleotides outside the gene matches: 11. The CDR3 region is CASSQGILSSGRASYNEQFF. In DNA form, the CDR3 reads TGCGCCAGCAGCCAAGGTATCCTGAGTAGCGGGAGGGCCTCCTACAATGAGCAGTTCTTC.

The chain couples TRBV11-2 to TRBJ2-5; D might be TRBD2 (6 bases). Trimming cost V 4 bases and J 3 bases, with 18 bases left between them. The length of the CDR3 is 16 residues. The germline gives CDR1 SGHAT, CDR2 FQNNGV. CDR3 coding DNA: TGTGCCAGCAGCTATCAGCGGGCCGCCTTGAAAGAGACCCAGTACTTC. Its translation: CASSYQRAALKETQYF.

The rearrangement uses TRBV6-5 and TRBJ2-1; maybe TRBD1 (6 bases). Trimming removed 7 bases at V and 5 bases at J, with 12 bases between. CDR3 length: 13 amino acids. Germline V lookup: CDR1 MNHEY, CDR2 SVGAGI. The DNA of the CDR3 is TGTGCCAGCACCAGGGGCAAGGACAATGAGCAGTTCTTC. This encodes CASTRGKDNEQFF.

The chain recombines TRBV12-2 with TRBJ1-5; the table's D call TRBD1 went unverified against the DNA. TRBV12-2 is recorded as a pseudogene. The CDR3 spans 17 residues. DNA for the CDR3: TGTGCAAGTCGCTCTTACCACGGACAAACTAGCAATCAGCCCCAGCATTTT. This translates into CASRSYHGQTSNQPQHF.

V gene TRBV5-1 combines with J gene TRBJ1-4; TRBD1 agrees at 8 bases. Per the germline V gene, CDR1 is SGHRS and CDR2 is YFSETQ. The trim removed 4 bases at V and 4 bases at J, leaving 9 bases unmatched. The CDR3 sequence is 16 residues long. The CDR3 region has the DNA TGCGCCAGCAGCCCCCTTACAGGGGGAGTTAATGAAAAACTGTTTTTT. It is translated as CASSPLTGGVNEKLFF.

This clone showed up just once. V gene TRBV18 combines with J gene TRBJ2-7, with D perhaps matching TRBD1 (6 bases). The CDR3 has 20 residues. V lost 0 bases to trimming and J lost 0 bases, with 24 bases between them. From germline, CDR1 is KGHSH and CDR2 LQKENI. DNA of the CDR3: TGTGCCAGCTCACCACCTAATTCTCGACAGGCCAAAGTCATCTCCTACGAGCAGTACTTC. Amino acid sequence: CASSPPNSRQAKVISYEQYF.

This sequence joins TRBV4-1 and TRBJ2-2, with 9 bases identical to TRBD2. Germline-derived CDR1 and CDR2 are MGHRA and YSYEKL. This CDR3 is built from 21 residues. V dropped 2 bases and J dropped 5; count of bases not matched to a gene: 21. The CDR3 loop reads CASSQPPGGGAFGGGTGELFF. Here the CDR3 DNA reads TGCGCCAGCAGCCAACCGCCGGGCGGGGGGGCTTTCGGGGGCGGGACCGGGGAGCTGTTTTTT.

The chain carries TRBV7-2 and TRBJ2-7; 9 nucleotides agree with TRBD2. The J segment lost 2 bases and the V segment lost 4 bases, leaving 3 bases of the junction unmatched. This CDR3 is built from 14 residues. Germline V gene data show CDR1 as SGHTA and CDR2 as FQGNSA. Here the CDR3 reads CASSSLAGTYEQYF. In nucleotides, the CDR3 is TGTGCCAGCAGCTCTCTAGCGGGGACCTACGAGCAGTACTTC.

The chain carries TRBV7-2 and TRBJ1-2, with 7 bases matching TRBD1. Germline assignment: CDR1 SGHTA and CDR2 FQGNSA. The CDR3 covers 14 residues. V lost 5 bases to trimming and J lost 3 bases; unmatched junction nucleotides: 6. In DNA, the CDR3 is TGTGCCAGCAGCGCCGATGGACAGGACTATGGCTACACCTTC. Amino acid sequence: CASSADGQDYGYTF.

This chain connects TRBV27 to TRBJ2-3; D perhaps matches TRBD2 (6 bases). Germline V CDR1 and CDR2: MNHEY, SMNVEV (reference sequence). The CDR3 loop spans 12 amino acids. V shed 0 bases and J shed 8 bases, with 6 bases lying between them. The CDR3 here is CASSLSSGTQYF. The CDR3 bases are TGTGCCAGCAGTTTATCTAGCGGTACGCAGTATTTT.

This clone was seen a few times. V and J are TRBV7-2 and TRBJ1-3; 11 bases match TRBD1. J gave up 0 bases and V 5 bases, and 6 bases lay outside the gene matches. The germline V gene encodes CDR1 SGHTA and CDR2 FQGNSA. This CDR3 is built from 17 residues. The CDR3 reads CASSPDRGLISGNTIYF. CDR3 DNA: TGTGCCAGCAGCCCGGACAGGGGGCTTATCTCTGGAAACACCATATATTTT.

The chain uses TRBV18 and TRBJ2-7; the match to TRBD1 covers 8 bases. The V gene's germline CDR1 is KGHSH and CDR2 LQKENI. J lost 3 bases, V lost 7 bases, and 5 bases had no gene match. The CDR3 runs to 13 residues. CDR3 sequence reads: CASLQGVSYEQYF. Written as DNA, the CDR3 is TGTGCCAGCTTACAGGGGGTGAGCTACGAGCAGTACTTC.